Listed below are T cell receptor beta chains from one sample, sequenced in a study of CD8+ T cells in alopecia areata. Measured with immunoSEQ multiplex PCR; TCRdb has only the in-frame clones, and not every one. The sample includes about 200,000 clones, 35% to 40% of them seen just once. Source: CD4+ T cells sorted from blood, taken at approximately week 31, from a patient treated with tofacitinib. The receptors were gathered from a human donor with alopecia areata. CDR3s include the opening cysteine and the closing phenylalanine or tryptophan. Each record gives: V gene, clone size, D gene, J gene, CDR3 DNA, CDR3 protein. D genes are given only for firm matches. The size of a clone is reported for some rows only, either as once, few or many, or as a class for expanded clones.

v_gene: TRBV6-5; abundance: NA; d_gene: NA; j_gene: TRBJ1-5; CDR3nt: TGTGCCAGCAGTTACTCGGGAATTAGCAATCAGCCCCAGCATTTT; CDR3aa: CASSYSGISNQPQHF
v_gene: TRBV28; abundance: NA; d_gene: TRBD2; j_gene: TRBJ2-3; CDR3nt: TGTGCCAGCAGTTCCTCCGGGACTAGGAACAATACGCAGTATTTT; CDR3aa: CASSSSGTRNNTQYF
v_gene: TRBV9; abundance: few; d_gene: TRBD2; j_gene: TRBJ2-5; CDR3nt: TGTGCCAGCAGCCCCTGGAGTCAGGGAGGGGAGACCCAGTACTTC; CDR3aa: CASSPWSQGGETQYF
v_gene: TRBV6-1; abundance: few; d_gene: NA; j_gene: TRBJ1-5; CDR3nt: TGTGCCAGCAGTGAAGCCGTTTTTGGCACATCCCAGCCCCAGCATTTT; CDR3aa: CASSEAVFGTSQPQHF
v_gene: TRBV30; abundance: NA; d_gene: TRBD1; j_gene: TRBJ2-7; CDR3nt: TGTGCCTGGAGTGTGGTTCAGGGGGCAGAGGAGTACTTC; CDR3aa: CAWSVVQGAEEYF
v_gene: TRBV29-1; abundance: few; d_gene: NA; j_gene: TRBJ2-1; CDR3nt: TGCAGCGTCGTCCCCGGGACCACGGTAACCTACAATGAGCAGTTCTTC; CDR3aa: CSVVPGTTVTYNEQFF
v_gene: TRBV29-1; abundance: NA; d_gene: TRBD1; j_gene: TRBJ1-1; CDR3nt: TGCAGCGTATCACAGGGGCTGAACACTGAAGCTTTCTTT; CDR3aa: CSVSQGLNTEAFF
v_gene: TRBV6-6; abundance: NA; d_gene: NA; j_gene: TRBJ2-5; CDR3nt: TGTGCCAGCAGGGGGGGGCCTGGGGAGACCCAGTACTTC; CDR3aa: CASRGGPGETQYF
v_gene: TRBV19; abundance: NA; d_gene: TRBD1; j_gene: TRBJ2-7; CDR3nt: TGTGCCAGTAGGATTTTGGGACAGGACTCCTACGAGCAGTACTTC; CDR3aa: CASRILGQDSYEQYF
v_gene: TRBV30; abundance: NA; d_gene: NA; j_gene: TRBJ2-5; CDR3nt: TGTGCCTGGAGTGTATACAGCGGCCAAGAGACCCAGTACTTC; CDR3aa: CAWSVYSGQETQYF
v_gene: TRBV6-5; abundance: few; d_gene: TRBD1; j_gene: TRBJ2-7; CDR3nt: TGTGCCAGCAGGGACAGGGGGTACGAGCAGTACTTC; CDR3aa: CASRDRGYEQYF
v_gene: TRBV2; abundance: many; d_gene: TRBD1; j_gene: TRBJ2-1; CDR3nt: TGTGCCAGCAATAAGGGACAGCCCTACAATGAGCAGTTCTTC; CDR3aa: CASNKGQPYNEQFF
v_gene: TRBV2; abundance: few; d_gene: NA; j_gene: TRBJ2-3; CDR3nt: TGTGCCAGCAGGGAGGGTAGCTCTATAAACACAGATACGCAGTATTTT; CDR3aa: CASREGSSINTDTQYF
v_gene: TRBV29-1; abundance: NA; d_gene: TRBD1; j_gene: TRBJ2-1; CDR3nt: TGCAGCGTTCATGACAGGGGAGTTTCCTACAATGAGCAGTTCTTC; CDR3aa: CSVHDRGVSYNEQFF